The 13 T cell receptor beta chains given below trace back to one sample, sequenced in a study of blood T cells in healthy people across ages. Sample-barcoded 5' priming and a J-beta primer mix drove a second PCR of roughly 6 to 12 cycles. One entry per CDR3 protein results from TCRdb running MiXCR on the 5' RACE reads. This sample yields about a million distinct CDR3 sequences, of which roughly 48% are seen a single time; roughly 13% belongs to the top ten. The sample comprised blood. All receptors come from a man younger than 40 in good health.

CDR3 DNA sequence: TGTGCCAGCAGCTTTTCCGGGAGCAATCAGCCCCAGCATTTT. Protein product: CASSFSGSNQPQHF. The rearrangement joins TRBV7-2 to TRBJ1-5; D is undetermined. The CDR3 totals 14 residues. Trimming pared 3 bases from V and 1 base from J, leaving 7 bases between. The germline V gene has CDR1 SGHTA and CDR2 FQGNSA.

The CDR3: CASSAGQGFVEQYF. CDR3 bases: TGTGCCAGCAGTGCGGGACAGGGCTTCGTCGAGCAGTACTTC. V usage is TRBV2 and J usage is TRBJ2-7; 9 bases agree with TRBD1. Germline assignment: CDR1 SNHLY and CDR2 FYNNEI. This CDR3 has 14 amino acids. The ends lost 4 bases at V and 6 bases at J; junction bases unmatched: 7.

The chain combines TRBV6-1 with TRBJ2-5; tentative D call: TRBD2 (5 bases). The closer fit of TRBJ2-7 to the DNA end suggests the J call may be wrong. This CDR3 is built from 12 residues. Per germline, CDR1 MNHNS and CDR2 SASEGT. This CDR3 reads CASIPGTYEQYF. As DNA, the CDR3 is TGTGCCAGCATTCCCGGGACCTACGAGCAGTACTTC.

The chain carries TRBV5-4 and TRBJ2-4; D unresolved. The CDR3 runs 11 residues. The ends were cut back, 5 bases at V and 13 bases at J, with 13 bases in the middle. Germline V gene sequence: CDR1 SGHNT, CDR2 YYREEE (reference sequence). The DNA for the CDR3 is TGTGCCAGCAGTTACCTTGAAGAGCAGTACTTC. This encodes CASSYLEEQYF. The whole variable domain, filled in from reference TRBV5-4 and TRBJ2-4, reads ETGVTQSPTHLIKTRGQQVTLRCSSQSGHNTVSWYQQALGQGPQFIFQYYREEENGRGNFPPRFSGLQFPNYSSELNVNALELDDSALYLCASSYLEEQYFGAGTRLSVL.

A few counts support this clonotype. This chain uses TRBV7-9 with TRBJ1-1; maybe TRBD1 (5 bases). CDR1 is SEHNR, CDR2 FQNEAQ, per germline (reference sequence). Trimming removed 8 bases from V and 8 bases from J, with 15 bases in between. This CDR3 spans 12 amino acids. CDR3 bases: TGTGCCAGCGTATCCGTGTCAGGGGAAGCTTTCTTT. Its protein is CASVSVSGEAFF.

This chain joins TRBV12-3 or TRBV12-4 and TRBJ1-2; no firm D call. The ends were cut back, 3 bases at V and 8 bases at J, with 7 bases in the middle. CDR3 length: 11 amino acids. CDR3 coding DNA: TGTGCCAGCAGTTTCCCCGGGGGCTACACCTTC. It is translated as CASSFPGGYTF.

In its sample, this clonotype was seen many times. This chain joins TRBV21-1 and TRBJ2-5. TRBV21-1 is given as a pseudogene. The CDR3 runs 18 residues. The DNA for the CDR3 is TGTGCCAGCAGCAAACCCCGTATGGGGTGGTCGTACCAAGAGACCCAGTACTTC. It encodes CASSKPRMGWSYQETQYF.

This sequence joins TRBV20-1 and TRBJ2-3; 7 bases map to TRBD2. Per germline, CDR1 DFQATT and CDR2 SNEGSKA (reference sequence). The V segment lost 1 base and the J segment 0 bases; nucleotides outside the gene matches: 10. CDR3 length: 17 residues. CDR3 in DNA: TGCAGTGCTAGAGGAACGGGGAGGGATATAAGCACAGATACGCAGTATTTT. The encoded protein is CSARGTGRDISTDTQYF.

The gene calls are TRBV7-2 and TRBJ2-7; weak D call: TRBD2 (5 bases). The CDR3 extends over 12 amino acids. V was clipped by 7 bases and J by 4 bases, with 11 bases between them. Per germline, CDR1 SGHTA and CDR2 FQGNSA. CDR3 loop: CASTMSGYEQYF. The CDR3, as DNA: TGTGCCAGCACCATGAGCGGATACGAGCAGTACTTC.

In its sample, this clonotype was seen a few times. The chain employs TRBV11-2 and TRBJ2-1; 7 bases fit TRBD2. The germline V gene encodes CDR1 SGHAT and CDR2 FQNNGV. The CDR3 spans 15 residues. With 1 base clipped from V and 12 bases from J, the junction kept 12 bases outside the gene matches. CDR3 residues: CASSLVAIAGDGQFF. The CDR3 DNA follows: TGTGCCAGCAGCTTAGTGGCTATAGCGGGCGACGGGCAGTTCTTC.

This clonotype was observed a few times. V is TRBV21-1 and J is TRBJ2-4; no check of the table's D call, TRBD1, against the DNA was made. TRBV21-1 is shown as a pseudogene. The length of the CDR3 is 17 residues. The CDR3 loop reads CASSKLWTVLAKNIQYF. For the CDR3, the DNA is TGTGCCAGCAGCAAACTTTGGACTGTCTTAGCCAAAAACATTCAGTACTTC.

This clonotype has only a few counts. The J gene is TRBJ2-3, the V gene TRBV4-1; the D gene could be TRBD1 or TRBD2 (5 bases each). Germline-derived CDR1 and CDR2 are MGHRA and YSYEKL. Trimming left V 1 base short and J 3 bases short, with 11 bases between. The CDR3 consists of 15 residues. CDR3: CASSQAGGWTDTQYF. CDR3 DNA sequence: TGCGCCAGCAGCCAAGCTGGGGGTTGGACAGATACGCAGTATTTT.

The chain recombines TRBV7-9 with TRBJ2-7; possibly TRBD1 or TRBD2 for D (5 bases each). Matching the DNA end better, TRBJ2-5 makes the J call doubtful. The CDR3 extends over 18 amino acids. The germline gives CDR1 SEHNR, CDR2 FQNEAQ (reference sequence). CDR3 amino acids: CASSGPLSGTPYQETQYF. In nucleotides, the CDR3 is TGTGCCAGCAGCGGCCCTCTCTCCGGGACGCCGTACCAAGAGACCCAGTACTTC.